The 7 T cell receptor beta chains given below trace back to one sample, sequenced in a study of CD8+CD57+ T cells in acquired aplastic anemia. Genomic DNA templated the TCR beta VDJ and CDR3 profiling. TCRdb reanalysed the reads using MiXCR and keeps one entry per CDR3 protein. The table lists 150,000 to 200,000 distinct CDR3 sequences, 70% to 80% of them singletons. The sequenced patients had an expansion of CD8+CD57+ cells seen by flow cytometry. The sample consisted of sorted CD4+, CD8+, or CD8+CD57+ T cells (not recorded which) from PBMCs. The receptors come from a human donor with aplastic anemia.

In regard to this clonotype: The junction departs from germline at one end; a sequencing error may be responsible. The CDR3 bases are TGTGCCAGCAGCGCTCGCGGGGGGGCCGGCTATGAGCAGTTCTTC. Amino acids: CASSARGGAGYEQFF. V is TRBV10-2 and J is TRBJ2-1, with 9 positions matching TRBD2. The CDR3 length is 15 residues. CDR1 and CDR2 from the germline V gene are WSHSY and SAAADI.

As concerns this clonotype: The missing conserved phenylalanine or tryptophan at the end of this CDR3 makes a read error likely. The V gene is TRBV15, the J gene TRBJ2-5; D may be TRBD1 or TRBD2 (5 bases each). The V gene lost 4 bases and the J gene lost 5 bases, with 14 bases spanning the gap. The CDR3 contains 14 residues. CDR1 and CDR2 from the germline V gene are LNHNV and YYDKDF (reference sequence). CDR3 DNA: TGTGCCACCAGCACCGGGACGCGCGGGGAGACCCAGTACCTC. As protein: CATSTGTRGETQYL.

This clonotype appeared many times. The chain uses TRBV10-3 and TRBJ2-1, with D unclear. Germline assignment: CDR1 ENHRY and CDR2 SYGVKD. The ends were cut back, 9 bases at V and 5 bases at J, with 17 bases in the middle. The CDR3 is made up of 14 amino acids. The CDR3 spells CAMKDRQINNEQFF. The CDR3, as DNA: TGTGCCATGAAAGACCGACAAATTAACAATGAGCAGTTCTTC.

The chain carries TRBV24-1 and TRBJ2-7; 8 bases map to TRBD2. The CDR3 extends over 15 amino acids. Looked up from germline, CDR1 is KGHDR and CDR2 is SFDVKD. V trimming: 0 bases; J trimming: 5 bases; junction bases outside the gene matches: 5. This CDR3 is CATSDLRLARHEQYF. DNA of the CDR3: TGTGCCACCAGTGATTTGAGACTAGCGCGCCACGAGCAGTACTTC.

Turning to this clonotype: One base away lies a much larger clone, so this may be a sequencing read error. The chain recombines TRBV19 with TRBJ2-2; TRBD2 is a possible D gene (5 bases). The CDR3 extends over 12 amino acids. Germline V gene sequence: CDR1 LNHDA, CDR2 SQIVND (reference sequence). CDR3 protein: CASSITSGEPFF. CDR3 bases: TGTGCCAGTAGTATCACTAGTGGGGAGCCGTTTTTT.

This clonotype was picked up a small number of times. V and J are TRBV7-8 and TRBJ2-7; possibly TRBD1 for D (8 bases). Germline V gene lookup returns CDR1 SGHVS and CDR2 FQNEAQ. CDR3 length: 15 amino acids. V was clipped by 6 bases and J by 1 base, with 16 bases between them. CDR3 protein: CASRDDRGGSYEQYF. The CDR3 DNA follows: TGTGCCAGCAGGGACGACAGGGGAGGGTCCTACGAGCAGTACTTC.

V and J are TRBV2 and TRBJ2-3; TRBD1 agrees at 8 bases. The CDR3 sequence is 15 residues long. V trimming: 6 bases; J trimming: 2 bases; junction bases outside the gene matches: 7. Germline V gene sequence: CDR1 SNHLY, CDR2 FYNNEI. CDR3 sequence: CASSQATGATDTQYF. In DNA, the CDR3 is TGTGCCAGCAGCCAAGCGACAGGGGCCACAGATACGCAGTATTTT.